A selection of T cell receptor beta chains follows, all from one sample in a study of T-cell reconstitution after alpha-beta-depleted transplantation in children. TCRdb re-analysed the PCR reads in MiXCR, keeping a single row per CDR3 protein. Seen here are under 850,000 distinct CDR3 sequences, around 13% observed once, and the top ten hold approximately 0.8%. Sequences were derived from PBMCs, sampled before TCRalphabeta/CD19-depleted stem cell transplant. The source of these receptors is a girl aged 2 to 10 with congenital amegakaryocytic thrombocytopenia, due to receive a stem cell transplant. CDR3s include the opening cysteine and the closing phenylalanine or tryptophan. A D gene is named only where the DNA matches it firmly. Size is stated for part of the rows, as once, few or many counts, or as a class when the clone is expanded.

V gene,D gene,clone size,J gene,CDR3 DNA,CDR3 protein
TRBV20-1,-,many,TRBJ2-3,TGCAGTGCCCAAACGCCTGACCGCACAGATACGCAGTATTTT,CSAQTPDRTDTQYF
TRBV12-3/TRBV12-4,TRBD1,many,TRBJ2-5,TGTGCCAGCAGCCGGATACCGGGACAGGGGTGGGAGACCCAGTACTTC,CASSRIPGQGWETQYF
TRBV20-1,-,many,TRBJ2-7,TGCAGTGCTCTTACGGACACGAGGGCCTACGAGCAGTACTTC,CSALTDTRAYEQYF
TRBV6-1,-,-,TRBJ1-5,TGTGCCAGCAGCCACCTGACGGGCAGGGGTGGCAATCAGCCCCAGCATTTT,CASSHLTGRGGNQPQHF
TRBV5-5,TRBD2,-,TRBJ2-3,TGTGCCAGCAGCTTGGGGCCTAGCGGGGAGACGCAGTATTTT,CASSLGPSGETQYF
TRBV12-3/TRBV12-4,-,-,TRBJ2-4,TGTGCCAGCAGTTTTGGGACGGTCGACATTCAGTACTTC,CASSFGTVDIQYF
TRBV6-5,TRBD2,-,TRBJ2-3,TGTGCCAGCAGTTCCCCCGGGACTAGCAGGATAGAGGCGCAGTATTTT,CASSSPGTSRIEAQYF
TRBV12-3/TRBV12-4,TRBD2,many,TRBJ2-1,TGTGCCAGCAGTTTATTCCTAGCGGGAGCTAATGAGCAGTTCTTC,CASSLFLAGANEQFF
TRBV18,TRBD2,-,TRBJ2-1,TGTGCCAGCTCACCAAACCGGGAGGGCCGAAACAATGAGCAGTTCTTC,CASSPNREGRNNEQFF
TRBV12-3/TRBV12-4,-,many,TRBJ1-2,TGTGCCAGCAGCCCATTGGGGGGTGGCTACACCTTC,CASSPLGGGYTF
TRBV30,TRBD2,few,TRBJ2-3,TGTGCCTGGATATTAGCGGGAGCCGGTACGCAGTATTTT,CAWILAGAGTQYF
TRBV21-1,-,-,TRBJ2-6,TGTGCCAGCAACCCCCTCCGGGACGGATCTGGGGCCAACGTCCTGACTTTC,CASNPLRDGSGANVLTF
TRBV12-3/TRBV12-4,-,many,TRBJ2-3,TGTGCCAGCAGCCGGGACTGGGGGGATACGCAGTATTTT,CASSRDWGDTQYF
TRBV7-9,TRBD1,-,TRBJ2-7,TGTGCCAGCAGCCCAGGGGACAGGGCTGAAGGCTACGAGCAGTACTTC,CASSPGDRAEGYEQYF
TRBV27,TRBD1,-,TRBJ2-2,TGTGCCAGCCGTACCGGGACAGGGCTCACCGGGGAGCTGTTTTTT,CASRTGTGLTGELFF
TRBV7-9,-,few,TRBJ1-4,TGTGCCAGCAGCTTGAGCGCGGGCAGGGAAAAACTGTTTTTT,CASSLSAGREKLFF
TRBV7-2,-,many,TRBJ2-2,TGTGCCAGCAGCTCCTCATTGAACACCGGGGAGCTGTTTTTT,CASSSSLNTGELFF
TRBV4-1,TRBD1,-,TRBJ1-4,TGCGCCAGCAGCCCCCGACAGGGGGCCCTTGAAAAACTGTTTTTT,CASSPRQGALEKLFF